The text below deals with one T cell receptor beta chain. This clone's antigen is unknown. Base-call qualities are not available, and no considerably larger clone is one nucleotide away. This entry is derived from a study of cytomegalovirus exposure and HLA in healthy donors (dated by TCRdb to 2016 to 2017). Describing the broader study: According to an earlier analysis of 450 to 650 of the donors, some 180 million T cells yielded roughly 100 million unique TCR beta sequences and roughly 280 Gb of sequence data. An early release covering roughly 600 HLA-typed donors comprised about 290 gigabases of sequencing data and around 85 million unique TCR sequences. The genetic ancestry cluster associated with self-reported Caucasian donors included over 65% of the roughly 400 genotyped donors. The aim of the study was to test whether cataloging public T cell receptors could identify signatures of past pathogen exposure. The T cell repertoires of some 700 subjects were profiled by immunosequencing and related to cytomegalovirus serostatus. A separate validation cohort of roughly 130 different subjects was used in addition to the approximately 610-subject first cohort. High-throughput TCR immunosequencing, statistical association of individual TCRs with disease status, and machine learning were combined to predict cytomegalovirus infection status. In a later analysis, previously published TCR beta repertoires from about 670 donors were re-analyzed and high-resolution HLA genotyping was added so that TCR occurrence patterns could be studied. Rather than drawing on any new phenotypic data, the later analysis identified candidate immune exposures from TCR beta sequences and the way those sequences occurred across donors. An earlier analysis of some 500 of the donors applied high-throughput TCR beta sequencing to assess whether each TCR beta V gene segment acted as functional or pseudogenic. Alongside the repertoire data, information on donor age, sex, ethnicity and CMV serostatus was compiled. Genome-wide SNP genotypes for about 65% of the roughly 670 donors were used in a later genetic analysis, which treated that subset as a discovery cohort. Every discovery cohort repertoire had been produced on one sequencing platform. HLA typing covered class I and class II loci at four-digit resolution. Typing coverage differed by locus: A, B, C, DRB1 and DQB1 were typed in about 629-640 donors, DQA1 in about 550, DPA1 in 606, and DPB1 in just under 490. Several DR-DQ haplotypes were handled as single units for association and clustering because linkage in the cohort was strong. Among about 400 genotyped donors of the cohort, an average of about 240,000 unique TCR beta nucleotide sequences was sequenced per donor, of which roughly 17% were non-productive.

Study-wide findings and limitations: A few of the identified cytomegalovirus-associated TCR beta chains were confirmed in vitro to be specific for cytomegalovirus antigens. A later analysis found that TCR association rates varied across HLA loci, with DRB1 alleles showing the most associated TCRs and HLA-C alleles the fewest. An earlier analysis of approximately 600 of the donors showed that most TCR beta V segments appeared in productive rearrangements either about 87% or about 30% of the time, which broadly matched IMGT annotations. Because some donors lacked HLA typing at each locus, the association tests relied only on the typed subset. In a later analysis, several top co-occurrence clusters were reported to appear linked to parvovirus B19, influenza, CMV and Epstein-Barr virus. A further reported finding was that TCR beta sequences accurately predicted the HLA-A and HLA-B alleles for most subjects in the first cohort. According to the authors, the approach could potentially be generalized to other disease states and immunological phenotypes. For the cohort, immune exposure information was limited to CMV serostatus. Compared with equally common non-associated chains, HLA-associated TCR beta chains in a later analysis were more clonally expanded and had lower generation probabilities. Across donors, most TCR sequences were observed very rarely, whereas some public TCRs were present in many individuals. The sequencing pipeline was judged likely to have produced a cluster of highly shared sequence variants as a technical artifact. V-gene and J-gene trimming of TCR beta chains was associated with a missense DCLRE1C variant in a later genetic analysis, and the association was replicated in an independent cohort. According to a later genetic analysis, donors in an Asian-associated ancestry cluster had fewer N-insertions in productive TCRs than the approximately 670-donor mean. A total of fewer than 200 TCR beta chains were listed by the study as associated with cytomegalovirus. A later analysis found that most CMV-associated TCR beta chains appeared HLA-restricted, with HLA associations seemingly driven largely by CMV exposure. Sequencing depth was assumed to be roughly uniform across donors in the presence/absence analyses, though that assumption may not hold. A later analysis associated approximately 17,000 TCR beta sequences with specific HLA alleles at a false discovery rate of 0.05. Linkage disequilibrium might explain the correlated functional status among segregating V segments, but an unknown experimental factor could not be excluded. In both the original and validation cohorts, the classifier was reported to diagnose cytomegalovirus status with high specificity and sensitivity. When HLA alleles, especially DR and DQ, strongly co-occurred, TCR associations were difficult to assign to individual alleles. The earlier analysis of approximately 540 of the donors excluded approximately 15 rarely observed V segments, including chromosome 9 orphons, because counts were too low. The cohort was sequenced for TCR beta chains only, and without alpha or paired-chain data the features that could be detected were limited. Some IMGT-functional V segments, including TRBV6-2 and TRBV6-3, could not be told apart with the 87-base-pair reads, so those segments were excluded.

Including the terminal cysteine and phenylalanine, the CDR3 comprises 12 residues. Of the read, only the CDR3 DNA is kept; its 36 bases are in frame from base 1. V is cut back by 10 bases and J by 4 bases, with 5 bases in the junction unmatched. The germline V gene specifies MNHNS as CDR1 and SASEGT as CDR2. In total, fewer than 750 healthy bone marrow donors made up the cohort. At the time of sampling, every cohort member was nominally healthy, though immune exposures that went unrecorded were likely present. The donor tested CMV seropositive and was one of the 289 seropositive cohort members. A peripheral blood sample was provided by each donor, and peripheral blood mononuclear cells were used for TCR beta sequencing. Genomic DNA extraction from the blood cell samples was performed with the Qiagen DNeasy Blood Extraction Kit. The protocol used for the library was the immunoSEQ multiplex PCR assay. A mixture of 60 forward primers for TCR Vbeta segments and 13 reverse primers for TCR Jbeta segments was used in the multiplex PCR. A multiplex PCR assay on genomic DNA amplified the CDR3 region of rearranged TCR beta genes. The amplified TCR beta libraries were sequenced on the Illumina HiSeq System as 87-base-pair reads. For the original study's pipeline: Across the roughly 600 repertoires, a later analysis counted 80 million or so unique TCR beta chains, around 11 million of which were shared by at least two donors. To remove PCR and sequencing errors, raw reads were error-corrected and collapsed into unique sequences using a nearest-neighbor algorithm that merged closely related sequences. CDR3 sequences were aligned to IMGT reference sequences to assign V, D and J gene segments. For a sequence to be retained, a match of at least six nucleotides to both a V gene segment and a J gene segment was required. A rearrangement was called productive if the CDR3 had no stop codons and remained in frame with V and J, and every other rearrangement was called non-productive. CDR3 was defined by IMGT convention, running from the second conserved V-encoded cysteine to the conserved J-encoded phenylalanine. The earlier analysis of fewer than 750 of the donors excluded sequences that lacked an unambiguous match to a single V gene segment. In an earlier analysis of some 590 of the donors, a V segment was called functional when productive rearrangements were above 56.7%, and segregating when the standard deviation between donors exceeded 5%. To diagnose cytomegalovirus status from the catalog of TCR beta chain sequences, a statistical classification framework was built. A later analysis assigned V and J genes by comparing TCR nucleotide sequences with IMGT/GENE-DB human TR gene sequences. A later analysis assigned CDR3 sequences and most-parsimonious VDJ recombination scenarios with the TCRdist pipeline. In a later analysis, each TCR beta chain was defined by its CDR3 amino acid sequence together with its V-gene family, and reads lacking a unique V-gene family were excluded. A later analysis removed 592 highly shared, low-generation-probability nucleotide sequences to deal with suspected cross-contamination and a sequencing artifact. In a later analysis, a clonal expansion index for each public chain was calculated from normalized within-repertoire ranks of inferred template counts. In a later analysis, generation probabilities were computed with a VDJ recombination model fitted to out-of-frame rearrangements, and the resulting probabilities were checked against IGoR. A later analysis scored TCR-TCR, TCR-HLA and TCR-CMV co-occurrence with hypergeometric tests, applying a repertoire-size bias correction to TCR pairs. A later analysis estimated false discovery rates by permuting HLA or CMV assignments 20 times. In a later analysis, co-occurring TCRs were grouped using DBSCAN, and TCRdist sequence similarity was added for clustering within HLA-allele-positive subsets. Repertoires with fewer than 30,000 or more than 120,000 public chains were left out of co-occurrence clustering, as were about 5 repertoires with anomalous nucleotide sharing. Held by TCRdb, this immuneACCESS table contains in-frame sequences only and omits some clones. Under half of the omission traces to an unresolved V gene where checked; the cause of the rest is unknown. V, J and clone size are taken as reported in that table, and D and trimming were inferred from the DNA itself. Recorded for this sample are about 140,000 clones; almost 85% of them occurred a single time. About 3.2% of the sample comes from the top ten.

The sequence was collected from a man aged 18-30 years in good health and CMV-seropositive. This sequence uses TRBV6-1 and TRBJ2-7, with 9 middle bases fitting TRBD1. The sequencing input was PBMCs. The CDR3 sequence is CATTGTGYEQYF. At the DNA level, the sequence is TGTGCCACCACCGGGACAGGGTACGAGCAGTACTTC.